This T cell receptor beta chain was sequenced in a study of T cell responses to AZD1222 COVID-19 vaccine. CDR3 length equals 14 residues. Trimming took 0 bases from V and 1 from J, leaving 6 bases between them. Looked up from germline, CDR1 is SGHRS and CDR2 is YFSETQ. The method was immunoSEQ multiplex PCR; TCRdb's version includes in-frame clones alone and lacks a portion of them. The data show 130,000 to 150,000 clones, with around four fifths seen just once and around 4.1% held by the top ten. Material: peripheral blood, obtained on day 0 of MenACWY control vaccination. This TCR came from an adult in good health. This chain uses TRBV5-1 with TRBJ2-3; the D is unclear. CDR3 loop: CASSLASGTDTQYF. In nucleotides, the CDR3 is TGCGCCAGCAGCTTGGCAAGCGGCACAGATACGCAGTATTTT.